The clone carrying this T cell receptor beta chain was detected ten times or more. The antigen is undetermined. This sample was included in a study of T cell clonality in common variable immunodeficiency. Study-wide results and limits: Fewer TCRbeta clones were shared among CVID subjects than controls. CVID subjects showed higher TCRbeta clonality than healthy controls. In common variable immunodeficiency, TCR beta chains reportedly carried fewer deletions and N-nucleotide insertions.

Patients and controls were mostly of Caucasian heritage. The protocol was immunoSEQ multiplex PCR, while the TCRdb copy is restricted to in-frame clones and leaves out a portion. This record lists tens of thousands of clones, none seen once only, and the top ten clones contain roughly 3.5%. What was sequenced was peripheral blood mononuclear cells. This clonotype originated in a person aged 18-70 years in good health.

The part of the CDR3 DNA that was read is TGTGCCTGGAGTCCTCCCCGACTAGCGGGGGGGCTGGGGGGTTGGACAGATACG. Its translation is CAWSPPRLAGGLGGWTDT. From start to end, the CDR3 is CAWSPPRLAGGLGGWTDTQYF. This sequence joins TRBV30 and TRBJ2-3; 14 nucleotides line up with TRBD2. Read sequence stops 3 residues before the CDR3 end, and the germline J gene provides the missing end. Per germline, CDR1 GTSNPN and CDR2 SVGIG (reference sequence). This CDR3 has 21 amino acids. J lost 3 bases, V lost 2 bases, and 19 bases had no gene match.